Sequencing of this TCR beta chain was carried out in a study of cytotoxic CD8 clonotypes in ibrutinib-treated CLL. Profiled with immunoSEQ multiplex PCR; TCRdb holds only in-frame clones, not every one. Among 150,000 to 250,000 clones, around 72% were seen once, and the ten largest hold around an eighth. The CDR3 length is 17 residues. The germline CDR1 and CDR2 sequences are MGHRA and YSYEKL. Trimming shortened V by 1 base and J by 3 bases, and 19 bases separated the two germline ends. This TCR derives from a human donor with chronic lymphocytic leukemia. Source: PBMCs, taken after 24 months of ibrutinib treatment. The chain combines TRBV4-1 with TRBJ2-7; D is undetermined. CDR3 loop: CASSQVFSAGGNYEQYF. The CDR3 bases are TGCGCCAGCAGCCAAGTGTTTTCGGCAGGCGGTAACTACGAGCAGTACTTC.